These 11 T cell receptor beta chains were all obtained from the same sample, sequenced in a study of T cells expressing NK-cell markers. For each CDR3 protein, TCRdb gives one entry from its re-call of the 5' RACE reads, without DNA. The sample table sets out about 460,000 distinct CDR3 sequences. Sequencing input: blood T cells: a sorted CD56 or NKG2C T cell subset, CD4+ or CD8+ T cells, or bulk PBMC T cells (not recorded which). The receptors come from a woman between 45 and 65 years old in good health.

The genes are TRBV12-3 or TRBV12-4 and TRBJ2-1; the D call from TCRdb, TRBD1, cannot be confirmed without DNA. This CDR3 spans 15 amino acids. CDR3 in amino acids: CASSPDSSFYNEQFF.

The CDR3: CASSSGTSLNEQYF. V gene TRBV9 combines with J gene TRBJ2-7; TCRdb lists TRBD2, though no DNA is available to test this call. Per the germline V gene, CDR1 is SGDLS and CDR2 is YYNGEE. The CDR3 length is 14 residues.

The V and J genes are TRBV12-3 or TRBV12-4 and TRBJ1-5; TCRdb designates TRBD1, a call that cannot be tested without DNA. The CDR3 loop spans 17 amino acids. CDR3 protein: CASSTITRGLSNQPQHF.

This chain links TRBV9 with TRBJ1-3. The CDR3 is made up of 16 amino acids. Germline CDR1 and CDR2: SGDLS and YYNGEE. CDR3 residues: CASSVGWAGSGNTIYF.

This chain joins TRBV10-1 and TRBJ2-2; TCRdb calls TRBD2, which cannot be checked without DNA. This CDR3 comprises 13 residues. Germline V lookup: CDR1 WNHNN, CDR2 SYGVQD (reference sequence). The CDR3: CASSRSGSRELFF.

The chain couples TRBV5-6 to TRBJ2-7. In germline, CDR1 is SGHDT, CDR2 YYEEEE. The CDR3 length is 16 residues. CDR3 protein: CASTEYVGSLVYEQYF.

The genes are TRBV4-2 and TRBJ2-7; TCRdb reports TRBD1, a call that lacks DNA to check it against. The CDR3 is 16 amino acids. Per germline, CDR1 LGHNA and CDR2 YNFKEQ. CDR3 in amino acids: CASSQDWAGDFYEQYF.

The chain couples TRBV6-4 to TRBJ2-1. CDR1 and CDR2 (germline): MRHNA, SNTAGT. This CDR3 region has 12 residues. CDR3 loop: CASKGAGDEQFF.

V is TRBV29-1 and J is TRBJ2-7. Germline-derived CDR1 and CDR2 are SQVTM and ANQGSEA. This CDR3 region has 12 residues. CDR3 protein: CSVATSPYEQYF.

This rearrangement joins TRBV5-4 to TRBJ2-1; no DNA is available, so the TRBD2 call from TCRdb remains unchecked. The CDR3 has 14 amino acids. Germline CDR1 SGHNT, CDR2 YYREEE (reference sequence). The CDR3 sequence is CASNEGFSYNEQFF.

The chain carries TRBV10-3 and TRBJ2-7; TCRdb selects TRBD1, and the lack of DNA leaves this call unchecked. CDR1 and CDR2 from the germline V gene are ENHRY and SYGVKD. CDR3 length equals 13 residues. Here the CDR3 reads CAIARTGGHEQYF.